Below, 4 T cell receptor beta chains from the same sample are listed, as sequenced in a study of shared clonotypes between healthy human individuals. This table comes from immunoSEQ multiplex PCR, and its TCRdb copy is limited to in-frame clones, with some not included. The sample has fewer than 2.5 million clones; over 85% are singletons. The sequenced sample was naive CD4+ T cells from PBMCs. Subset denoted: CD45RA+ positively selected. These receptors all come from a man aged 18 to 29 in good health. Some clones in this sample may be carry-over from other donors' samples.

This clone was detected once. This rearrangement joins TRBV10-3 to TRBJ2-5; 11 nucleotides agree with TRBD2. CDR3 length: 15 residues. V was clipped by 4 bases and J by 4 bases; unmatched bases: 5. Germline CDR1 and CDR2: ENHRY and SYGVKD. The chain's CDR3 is CAISGVAGGPETQYF. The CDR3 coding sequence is TGTGCCATCAGTGGAGTAGCGGGAGGGCCAGAGACCCAGTACTTC.

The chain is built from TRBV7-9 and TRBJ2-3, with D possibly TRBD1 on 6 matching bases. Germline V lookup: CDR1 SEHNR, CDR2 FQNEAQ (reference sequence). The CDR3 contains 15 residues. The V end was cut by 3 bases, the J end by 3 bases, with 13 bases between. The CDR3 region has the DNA TGTGCCAGCAGCTTCCTGCTAGGGGGTACAGATACGCAGTATTTT. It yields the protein CASSFLLGGTDTQYF.

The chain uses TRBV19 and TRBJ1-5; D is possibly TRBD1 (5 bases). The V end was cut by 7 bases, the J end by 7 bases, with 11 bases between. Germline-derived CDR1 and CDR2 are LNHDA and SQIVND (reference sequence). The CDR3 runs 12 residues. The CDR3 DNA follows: TGTGCCAGTAACCCCTGGGACCAGCCCCAGCATTTT. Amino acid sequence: CASNPWDQPQHF.

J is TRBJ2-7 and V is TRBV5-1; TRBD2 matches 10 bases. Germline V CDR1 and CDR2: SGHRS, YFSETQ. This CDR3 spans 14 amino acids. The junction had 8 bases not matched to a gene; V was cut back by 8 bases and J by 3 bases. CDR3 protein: CASKPLAGNYEQYF. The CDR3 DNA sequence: TGCGCCAGTAAGCCACTAGCGGGAAACTACGAGCAGTACTTC.